This T cell receptor beta chain is drawn from a study of cytomegalovirus exposure and HLA in healthy donors. Study information: Genetic ancestry analysis placed 75% to 85% of the 410 or so donors that were genotyped in the Caucasian-associated cluster.

The PCR employed 60 Vbeta primers together with 13 Jbeta primers. Generated by immunoSEQ multiplex PCR, the TCRdb table keeps only in-frame clones and is missing some. The sample holds roughly 140,000 clones; 79% are singletons and the top ten take 6.3%. The donors, nominally healthy at sampling, likely had unrecorded immune exposures. V was clipped by 3 bases and J by 2 bases; unmatched bases: 1. Germline-derived CDR1 and CDR2 are SEHNR and FQNEAQ (reference sequence). The CDR3 has 14 residues. Input material: PBMCs. This sequence originates from a man aged 45-60 years in good health and CMV-seropositive. The chain is built from TRBV7-9 and TRBJ1-1; TRBD1 matches at 9 bases. CDR3 DNA sequence: TGTGCCAGCAGCTTTACAGGGGGCAACACTGAAGCTTTCTTT. Translating gives CASSFTGGNTEAFF.